This entry lists 9 T cell receptor beta chains sequenced from one sample in a study of T cell responses to AZD1222 COVID-19 vaccine. Sequenced by immunoSEQ multiplex PCR; TCRdb stores in-frame clones only, minus some. In the table there are 90,000 to 110,000 clones, about 80% of which are singletons. The starting material was peripheral blood, obtained on day 0 of AZD1222 vaccination. These receptors all come from an adult in good health.

The chain is built from TRBV9 and TRBJ2-1; a possible D gene is TRBD2 (5 bases). Trimming removed 4 bases from V and 7 bases from J, with 15 bases in between. This CDR3 has 14 residues. Germline CDR1 reads SGDLS; CDR2 reads YYNGEE. DNA for the CDR3: TGTGCCAGCAGCCCTCTAGCTAAAAAGAATGAGCAGTTCTTC. This codes for CASSPLAKKNEQFF.

The chain joins TRBV7-9 to TRBJ2-3; D is undetermined. The germline V gene has CDR1 SEHNR and CDR2 FQNEAQ (reference sequence). This CDR3 spans 12 amino acids. V was clipped by 3 bases and J by 4 bases, with 5 bases between them. The CDR3 loop is CASSFRPDTQYF. DNA for the CDR3: TGTGCCAGCAGCTTCAGGCCAGATACGCAGTATTTT.

The chain carries TRBV9 and TRBJ1-1; a weak D match, TRBD1 (6 bases). Between the trimmed V and J ends, which lost 4 bases and 7 bases, there was a span of 20 bases. Germline V gene sequence: CDR1 SGDLS, CDR2 YYNGEE. This CDR3 is built from 15 residues. In nucleotides, the CDR3 is TGTGCCAGCAGCCTCACCCGGGACACCCCACTTGAAGCTTTCTTT. Its protein is CASSLTRDTPLEAFF.

This clone occurred a few times. In DNA form, the CDR3 reads TGTGCCAGCAGCGTAGACCTCTCTGGAAACACCATATATTTT. This sequence encodes CASSVDLSGNTIYF. The chain has TRBV9 and TRBJ1-3; no definite D call. Deletions cut 0 bases from V and 0 bases from J, with 4 bases between. From germline, CDR1 is SGDLS and CDR2 YYNGEE. The CDR3 totals 14 residues.

The rearrangement uses TRBV2 and TRBJ2-7, with TRBD2 matching over 12 bases. The CDR3 is 14 amino acids. The V gene end was trimmed by 6 bases and the J gene end by 1 base; junction bases not matched to a gene: 1. Per the germline V gene, CDR1 is SNHLY and CDR2 is FYNNEI. The CDR3 DNA follows: TGTGCCAGCAGGGGGACTAGCGGGTCCTACGAGCAGTACTTC. It encodes CASRGTSGSYEQYF.

The J gene is TRBJ2-6, the V gene TRBV27, with TRBD2 identical over 13 bases. The CDR3 spans 19 residues. Germline V lookup: CDR1 MNHEY, CDR2 SMNVEV (reference sequence). The V segment lost 5 bases and the J segment 0 bases; nucleotides outside the gene matches: 7. CDR3 in amino acids: CASSRRLAGGLSGANVLTF. In DNA form, the CDR3 reads TGTGCCAGCAGTAGACGACTAGCGGGGGGCCTCTCTGGGGCCAACGTCCTGACTTTC.

This clone was recorded once. This chain links TRBV7-2 with TRBJ2-3; 8 bases fit TRBD2. Germline assignment: CDR1 SGHTA and CDR2 FQGNSA. The CDR3 runs to 16 residues. The V and J ends lost 5 bases and 6 bases, in that order; junction bases with no gene match: 13. CDR3 loop: CASSPVGAGGLDTQYF. CDR3 nucleotides: TGTGCCAGCAGCCCGGTGGGGGCGGGGGGTCTTGATACGCAGTATTTT.

The chain combines TRBV15 with TRBJ2-4, with D perhaps TRBD1 (5 bases). The V gene's germline CDR1 is LNHNV and CDR2 YYDKDF (reference sequence). V was pared by 5 bases and J by 6 bases, with 11 bases between. This CDR3 region has 13 residues. The CDR3 loop reads CATSEIGVNIQYF. The CDR3 region has the DNA TGTGCCACCAGCGAGATAGGGGTAAACATTCAGTACTTC.

This chain connects TRBV6-5 to TRBJ2-5; D may match TRBD1 or TRBD2 (5 bases each). Trimming stripped 2 bases from V and 5 bases from J, with 12 bases between. CDR1 is MNHEY, CDR2 SVGAGI, per germline. This CDR3 region has 14 residues. The CDR3 DNA reads as TGTGCCAGCAGTTACAGTGGGGGAGACGAGACCCAGTACTTC. Its translation: CASSYSGGDETQYF.